Following are 2 T cell receptor beta chains from one sample sequenced in a study of T cell responses to AZD1222 COVID-19 vaccine. Measured with immunoSEQ multiplex PCR; TCRdb has only the in-frame clones, and not every one. This sample yields 93,000 or so clones, of which 90% are seen a single time; about 5% belongs to the top ten. The starting material was peripheral blood, obtained on day 0 of AZD1222 vaccination. These receptors all come from an adult in good health.

V is TRBV4-1 and J is TRBJ1-2, with TRBD1 as a possible D gene (6 bases). The V gene lost 1 base and the J gene lost 11 bases, with 17 bases spanning the gap. CDR1 and CDR2 from the germline V gene are MGHRA and YSYEKL. CDR3 length: 14 amino acids. CDR3 coding DNA: TGCGCCAGCAGCCAAGTGTTTCCAGGGGAGGGTTACACCTTC. This gives the protein CASSQVFPGEGYTF.

The rearrangement uses TRBV5-1 and TRBJ1-6, with D perhaps matching TRBD1 (5 bases). CDR3 length: 15 amino acids. Trimming cost V 0 bases and J 10 bases, with 14 bases left between them. The germline V gene has CDR1 SGHRS and CDR2 YFSETQ. In DNA, the CDR3 is TGCGCCAGCAGCTTGGTAGGGGAGACGGAATCACCCCTCCACTTT. Translation: CASSLVGETESPLHF.